The 4 T cell receptor beta chains listed next were all sequenced from one sample in a study of shared clonotypes between healthy human individuals. The repertoire was sequenced with immunoSEQ multiplex PCR; TCRdb's copy has only in-frame clones and lacks some. This sample has under 600,000 clones; approximately 79% occur once, and the top ten carry approximately 13%. The sample taken for sequencing was PBMCs. The source of these receptors is a woman aged 40 to 50 in good health. Some clones in this sample may be carry-over from other donors' samples.

V and J are TRBV28 and TRBJ2-2, with 9 bases aligning to TRBD1. This CDR3 region has 14 residues. The germline V gene encodes CDR1 MDHEN and CDR2 SYDVKM. With 10 bases clipped from V and 4 bases from J, the junction kept 7 bases outside the gene matches. CDR3 in amino acids: CANQPGQGTGELFF. The CDR3 DNA reads as TGTGCCAACCAACCGGGACAGGGCACCGGGGAGCTGTTTTTT.

The J gene is TRBJ1-2, the V gene TRBV6-5; D not resolved. With 6 bases removed from V and 1 base from J, the gap between germline ends came to 9 bases. CDR1 is MNHEY and CDR2 is SVGAGI in the germline V gene. The CDR3 loop spans 13 amino acids. The CDR3 coding sequence is TGTGCCAGCAGCCCTCGTTTTAACTATGGCTACACCTTC. Encoded protein: CASSPRFNYGYTF.

This chain connects TRBV5-1 to TRBJ2-7; D ambiguous. Trimming removed 5 bases from V and 0 bases from J, with 6 bases in between. Germline V lookup: CDR1 SGHRS, CDR2 YFSETQ. The CDR3 sequence is 12 residues long. CDR3 residues: CASRDGSYEQYF. In DNA form, the CDR3 reads TGCGCCAGCAGAGACGGCTCCTACGAGCAGTACTTC.

CDR3: CASSYQPGGSYNEQFF. CDR3 DNA sequence: TGTGCCAGCAGCTACCAGCCGGGAGGCTCCTACAATGAGCAGTTCTTC. The V call is TRBV4-2, the J call TRBJ2-1, with 7 nucleotides matching TRBD2. The CDR3 has 16 amino acids. The trim removed 5 bases at V and 0 bases at J, leaving 7 bases unmatched. Germline V CDR1 and CDR2: LGHNA, YNFKEQ.